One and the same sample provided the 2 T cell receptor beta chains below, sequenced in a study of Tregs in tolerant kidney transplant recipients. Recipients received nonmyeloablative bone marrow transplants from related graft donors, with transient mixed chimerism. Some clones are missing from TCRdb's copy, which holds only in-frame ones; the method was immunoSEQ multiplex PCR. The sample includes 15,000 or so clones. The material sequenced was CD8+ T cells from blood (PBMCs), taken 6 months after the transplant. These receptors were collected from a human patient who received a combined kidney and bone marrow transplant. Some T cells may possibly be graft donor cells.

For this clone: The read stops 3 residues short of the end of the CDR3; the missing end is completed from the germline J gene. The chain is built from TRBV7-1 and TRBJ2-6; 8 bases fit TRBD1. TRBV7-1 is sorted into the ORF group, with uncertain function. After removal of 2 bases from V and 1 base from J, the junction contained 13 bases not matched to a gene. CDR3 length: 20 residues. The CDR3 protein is CASSSRTGGPTLSGANVLTF. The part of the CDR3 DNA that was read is TGTGCCAGCAGCTCACGTACAGGGGGGCCCACCCTATCTGGGGCCAACGTC.

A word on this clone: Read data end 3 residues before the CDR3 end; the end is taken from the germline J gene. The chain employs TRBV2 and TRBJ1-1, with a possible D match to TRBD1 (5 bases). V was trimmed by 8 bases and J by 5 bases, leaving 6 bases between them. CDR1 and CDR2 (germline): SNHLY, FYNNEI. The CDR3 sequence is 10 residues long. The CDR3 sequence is CASRGTEAFF. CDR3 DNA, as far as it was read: TGTGCCAGCCGGGGGACTGAA.